Below, one T cell receptor beta chain is given with its context. Its antigen has not been determined. No base quality information exists; no much larger clone differs at one position. The record originates from a study of cytomegalovirus exposure and HLA in healthy donors (dated by TCRdb to about 2017). The study in broad terms: An earlier analysis of some 550 of the donors reported 250 to 300 Gb of sequence data and roughly 100 million unique TCR beta sequences from around 200 million T cells. An early release that covered fewer than 750 HLA-typed donors contained approximately 300 gigabases of sequencing data and about 93 million unique TCR sequences. Of the roughly 400 genotyped donors, over 65% fell in the genetic ancestry cluster associated with self-reported Caucasian donors. The aim of the study was to test whether cataloging public T cell receptors could identify signatures of past pathogen exposure. The T cell repertoires of several hundred subjects were profiled by immunosequencing and related to cytomegalovirus serostatus. In addition to the first cohort of roughly 670 subjects, a separate validation cohort of around 110 different subjects was used. To predict cytomegalovirus infection status, the study brought together high-throughput TCR immunosequencing, statistical association of individual TCRs with disease status, and machine learning. To study patterns of TCR occurrence, a later analysis re-analyzed previously published TCR beta repertoires from under 750 donors and added high-resolution HLA genotyping. Rather than drawing on any new phenotypic data, the later analysis identified candidate immune exposures from TCR beta sequences and the way those sequences occurred across donors. To decide whether each TCR beta V gene segment behaved as functional or pseudogenic, an earlier analysis of some 600 of the donors relied on high-throughput TCR beta sequencing. Donor age, sex, ethnicity and CMV serostatus were compiled together with the repertoire data. A later genetic analysis used genome-wide SNP genotypes for about three fifths of the 666 donors, treating that subset as a discovery cohort. Every discovery cohort repertoire had been produced on one sequencing platform. HLA typing covered class I and class II loci at four-digit resolution. Typing coverage differed by locus: A, B, C, DRB1 and DQB1 were typed in roughly 629-630 donors, DQA1 in about 500, DPA1 in some 570, and DPB1 in 450 to 490. About 5 DR-DQ haplotypes were handled as single units for association and clustering, since linkage in the cohort was strong. Among about 370 genotyped donors of the cohort, an average of around 220,000 unique TCR beta nucleotide sequences was sequenced per donor, of which approximately 18% were non-productive.

The cohort comprised 550 to 700 healthy bone marrow donors. At the time of sampling, all cohort members were nominally healthy, though unrecorded immune exposures were likely present. The donor was CMV seropositive and was included in the group of almost 300 seropositive cohort members. A peripheral blood sample was collected from each donor, and TCR beta sequencing was performed on peripheral blood mononuclear cells. Genomic DNA was extracted from the blood cell samples with the Qiagen DNeasy Blood Extraction Kit. The germline V gene gives CDR1 as LGHNA and CDR2 as YSLEER. V is shortened by 4 bases, J by 0 bases, and the region joining them spans 16 bases. There are 16 amino acids in the CDR3, from cysteine to phenylalanine inclusive. The CDR3 DNA has 48 bases and is translated from base 1. Here is what the overall study found, with its caveats: In a later analysis, TCR association rates were found to vary across HLA loci, with the most associated TCRs seen for DRB1 alleles and the fewest for HLA-C alleles. In a later analysis, most CMV-associated TCR beta chains were found to appear HLA-restricted, with HLA associations seemingly driven largely by CMV exposure. At a false discovery rate of 0.05, a later analysis linked 16,000 or so TCR beta sequences to specific HLA alleles. Linkage disequilibrium might explain the correlated functional status among segregating V segments, but an unknown experimental factor could not be ruled out. The earlier analysis of approximately 540 of the donors excluded 15 to 20 rarely observed V segments, including chromosome 9 orphons, because counts were too low. In an earlier analysis of some 640 of the donors, most TCR beta V segments were observed in productive rearrangements about 90% or about 30% of the time, broadly matching IMGT annotations. A further reported finding was that TCR beta sequences accurately predicted the HLA-A and HLA-B alleles for most subjects in the first cohort. This cohort had only TCR beta chains sequenced, and the lack of alpha or paired-chain data limited which features could be detected. The sequencing pipeline was judged likely to have produced a cluster of highly shared sequence variants as a technical artifact. A later analysis found that HLA-associated TCR beta chains were more clonally expanded and had lower generation probabilities than equally common non-associated chains. A later genetic analysis reported fewer N-insertions in productive TCRs among donors in an Asian-associated ancestry cluster than the roughly 670-donor mean. In the study, about 150 TCR beta chains were listed as associated with cytomegalovirus. While some public TCRs were present in many individuals, most TCR sequences turned up only very rarely across donors. According to a later analysis, parvovirus B19, influenza, CMV and Epstein-Barr virus appeared linked to several top co-occurrence clusters. Because some donors lacked HLA typing at each locus, the association tests relied only on the typed subset. Assigning TCR associations to individual alleles was difficult when HLA alleles, especially DR and DQ, strongly co-occurred. Some IMGT-functional V segments, including TRBV6-2 and TRBV6-3, could not be distinguished by the 87-base-pair reads and were therefore excluded. A later genetic analysis associated a missense DCLRE1C variant with V-gene and J-gene trimming of TCR beta chains, and an independent cohort replicated the association. In both the original and validation cohorts, the classifier was reported to diagnose cytomegalovirus status with high specificity and sensitivity. Immune exposure information for the cohort was limited to CMV serostatus. The authors suggested that the approach could potentially be generalized to other disease states and immunological phenotypes. Sequencing depth was assumed to be roughly uniform across donors in the presence/absence analyses, though that assumption may not hold. In vitro tests confirmed that a few of the cytomegalovirus-associated TCR beta chains recognize cytomegalovirus antigens.

Library generation was performed with the immunoSEQ multiplex PCR assay. The multiplex PCR relied on a mix of 60 forward primers for TCR Vbeta segments and 13 reverse primers for TCR Jbeta segments. The CDR3 region of rearranged TCR beta genes was amplified from genomic DNA by a multiplex PCR assay. The Illumina HiSeq System was used to sequence the amplified TCR beta libraries as 87-base-pair reads. The published analysis was carried out like this. In a later analysis, about 80 million unique TCR beta chains were counted across the approximately 640 repertoires, and roughly 11 million of these chains were shared by at least two donors. A nearest-neighbor algorithm error-corrected the raw reads and collapsed the reads into unique sequences, merging closely related sequences to remove PCR and sequencing errors. V, D and J gene segments were assigned by aligning CDR3 sequences to IMGT reference sequences. For a sequence to be retained, a match of at least six nucleotides was required to both a V gene segment and a J gene segment. A rearrangement was called productive if the CDR3 had no stop codons and remained in frame with V and J, and every other rearrangement was called non-productive. CDR3 was defined according to IMGT convention as the region running from the second conserved V-encoded cysteine to the conserved J-encoded phenylalanine. The earlier analysis of roughly 590 of the donors excluded any sequence lacking an unambiguous match to a single V gene segment. In an earlier analysis of 587 of the donors, V segments were called functional above 56.7% productive rearrangements and were called segregating when the between-donor standard deviation exceeded 5%. A statistical classification framework was built to diagnose cytomegalovirus status from the catalog of TCR beta chain sequences. V and J gene assignment, in a later analysis, came from comparing TCR nucleotide sequences with IMGT/GENE-DB human TR gene sequences. In a later analysis, CDR3 sequences and most-parsimonious VDJ recombination scenarios were assigned using the TCRdist pipeline. In a later analysis, each TCR beta chain was defined by its CDR3 amino acid sequence together with its V-gene family, and reads without a unique V-gene family were excluded. A later analysis removed 592 highly shared, low-generation-probability nucleotide sequences to deal with suspected cross-contamination and a sequencing artifact. In a later analysis, a clonal expansion index for each public chain was calculated from normalized within-repertoire ranks of inferred template counts. In a later analysis, generation probabilities were computed using a VDJ recombination model fitted to out-of-frame rearrangements, and the results were checked against IGoR. Hypergeometric tests were used in a later analysis to score TCR-TCR, TCR-HLA and TCR-CMV co-occurrence, with a repertoire-size bias correction applied to the TCR pairs. A later analysis estimated false discovery rates by permuting HLA or CMV assignments 20 times. In a later analysis, co-occurring TCRs were grouped using DBSCAN, and TCRdist sequence similarity was added for clustering within HLA-allele-positive subsets. Co-occurrence clustering excluded repertoires with fewer than 30,000 or more than 120,000 public chains, plus five with anomalous nucleotide sharing. TCRdb carries this immuneACCESS record with in-frame sequences only. Its versions omit some clonotypes, under half of them owing to an unresolved V gene in the studies checked, with the rest unexplained. From that table come the V and J calls and clone size; the DNA was used to work out D and trimming. The sample table records 95,000 to 110,000 clones; 76% of these occur just once. The ten largest clones capture 10% of the sample.

Sequenced sample: PBMCs. The sequence was collected from a woman aged 18-35 years in good health and CMV-seropositive. The chain couples TRBV4-3 to TRBJ2-7, with a weak D call of TRBD2 (6 bases match). CDR3 reads: CASSPTRDASSYEQYF. The DNA sequence follows: TGCGCCAGCAGCCCCACGCGGGACGCCAGCTCCTACGAGCAGTACTTC.